These 27 T cell receptor beta chains originate from one sample sequenced in a study of T cells after yellow fever vaccination. In TCRdb, the 5' RACE reads were re-called with MiXCR into one record per CDR3 protein. This table has approximately 250,000 distinct CDR3 sequences, around 4.9% appearing once. This specimen was CD4+ T cells sorted from PBMCs, taken on the day of the yellow fever booster vaccination. The source is a man younger than 35 who received the YFV17D yellow fever vaccine.

Only a few counts were recorded for this clonotype. The gene calls are TRBV25-1 and TRBJ2-5; D remains unclear. V was pared by 3 bases and J by 7 bases, with 12 bases between. The CDR3 spans 13 residues. Germline V gives CDR1 MGHDK, CDR2 SYGVNS. CDR3 protein: CASSDRAVRTQYF. The DNA of the CDR3 is TGTGCCAGCAGTGACCGGGCCGTGCGGACCCAGTACTTC.

The chain recombines TRBV18 with TRBJ1-2; TRBD1 might be the D (6 bases). Per germline, CDR1 KGHSH and CDR2 LQKENI. CDR3 length: 15 amino acids. Trimming removed 5 bases at V and 7 bases at J, with 20 bases between. DNA for the CDR3: TGTGCCAGCTCAGCGACAGGACGACAGGCTGGTGGCTACACCTTC. Translation: CASSATGRQAGGYTF.

The V gene is TRBV5-1, the J gene TRBJ2-3, with 8 bases that match TRBD1. The germline gives CDR1 SGHRS, CDR2 YFSETQ. The CDR3 length is 14 residues. V lost 6 bases, J lost 4 bases, and 7 bases stayed unmatched. CDR3: CASTAGGSADTQYF. Written as DNA, the CDR3 is TGCGCCAGCACGGCAGGGGGCTCTGCAGATACGCAGTATTTT.

This clonotype was seen many times. The chain links TRBV20-1 to TRBJ1-1, with 7 nucleotides matching TRBD1. The CDR3 runs 13 residues. V was clipped by 1 base and J by 3 bases; unmatched bases: 2. In germline, CDR1 is DFQATT, CDR2 SNEGSKA (reference sequence). The CDR3 reads CSARVQGDTEAFF. CDR3 sequence (DNA): TGCAGTGCTAGAGTTCAGGGGGACACTGAAGCTTTCTTT.

This clonotype was recorded many times. The chain links TRBV5-1 to TRBJ2-7, with 10 bases aligning to TRBD1. This CDR3 region has 15 residues. Germline trimming cut 0 bases from V and 2 bases from J; bases unmatched to any gene: 2. From germline, CDR1 is SGHRS and CDR2 YFSETQ. The CDR3 nucleotides read TGCGCCAGCAGCTTGGTAGGACAGGGGGCCTACGAGCAGTACTTC. It encodes CASSLVGQGAYEQYF. The whole variable domain, filled in from reference TRBV5-1 and TRBJ2-7, reads KAGVTQTPRYLIKTRGQQVTLSCSPISGHRSVSWYQQTPGQGLQFLFEYFSETQRNKGNFPGRFSGRQFSNSRSEMNVSTLELGDSALYLCASSLVGQGAYEQYFGPGTRLTVT.

This clonotype showed up just a few times. The V call is TRBV9, the J call TRBJ2-5, with D perhaps being TRBD1 or TRBD2 (5 bases each). CDR1 SGDLS and CDR2 YYNGEE come from the germline V gene. V was shortened by 6 bases and J by 4 bases, with 16 bases between the two germline ends. The CDR3 covers 14 residues. CDR3 amino acids: CASTPGSGRETQYF. DNA of the CDR3: TGTGCCAGCACCCCGGGGTCAGGGAGAGAGACCCAGTACTTC. The full variable domain, with the rest looked up from reference TRBV9 and TRBJ2-5, is DSGVTQTPKHLITATGQRVTLRCSPRSGDLSVYWYQQSLDQGLQFLIQYYNGEERAKGNILERFSAQQFPDLHSELNLSSLELGDSALYFCASTPGSGRETQYFGPGTRLLVL.

This clonotype was recorded many times. The gene calls are TRBV5-1 and TRBJ1-1, with a weak D call TRBD1 (6 bases). Trimming pared 4 bases from V and 0 bases from J, leaving 13 bases between. The CDR3 contains 15 residues. Germline CDR1 is SGHRS and CDR2 is YFSETQ. CDR3 nucleotide sequence: TGCGCCAGCAGCATCCTAGGGGGGGTGAACACTGAAGCTTTCTTT. This encodes CASSILGGVNTEAFF.

In its sample, this clonotype was seen many times. V is TRBV4-1 and J is TRBJ1-4; maybe TRBD1 (5 bases). Looked up from germline, CDR1 is MGHRA and CDR2 is YSYEKL. The CDR3 is 17 amino acids. V shed 3 bases and J shed 0 bases, with 14 bases lying between them. The CDR3 nucleotides are TGCGCCAGCAGCCAGGGGAGACAGAGGACAACTAATGAAAAACTGTTTTTT. This encodes CASSQGRQRTTNEKLFF.

The chain joins TRBV7-3 to TRBJ2-3; 9 bases fit TRBD1. This CDR3 spans 16 amino acids. Losses at the gene ends were 6 bases for V and 4 bases for J; bases not matched to a gene: 11. Germline V gene sequence: CDR1 SGHTA, CDR2 FQGTGA. CDR3 sequence reads: CASSPQGASIPDTQYF. CDR3 bases: TGTGCCAGCAGTCCACAGGGGGCGTCAATCCCAGATACGCAGTATTTT. The full variable domain, rest sourced from reference TRBV7-3 and TRBJ2-3, is GAGVSQTPSNKVTEKGKYVELRCDPISGHTALYWYRQSLGQGPEFLIYFQGTGAADDSGLPNDRFFAVRPEGSVSTLKIQRTERGDSAVYLCASSPQGASIPDTQYFGPGTRLTVL.

In its sample, this clonotype was seen a few times. V and J are TRBV24-1 and TRBJ1-5; D uncertain. This CDR3 contains 14 residues. Looked up from germline, CDR1 is KGHDR and CDR2 is SFDVKD. V lost 3 bases, J lost 7 bases, and 12 bases lay in between. The CDR3 loop is CATSDPREVQPQHF. Here the CDR3 DNA reads TGTGCCACCAGTGATCCCCGGGAGGTGCAGCCCCAGCATTTT.

The sample holds many counts of this clonotype. This rearrangement joins TRBV5-1 to TRBJ2-5; TRBD1 or TRBD2 may be the D gene (6 bases each). V was trimmed by 6 bases and J by 3 bases, leaving 9 bases between them. Germline lookup yields CDR1 SGHRS and CDR2 YFSETQ. The CDR3 is 12 residues long. For the CDR3, the DNA is TGCGCCAGCAAGAGGGGGGAAGAGACCCAGTACTTC. Translating gives CASKRGEETQYF.

This clonotype was counted many times. The chain recombines TRBV20-1 with TRBJ1-5; 8 nucleotides match TRBD1. With 6 bases clipped from V and 4 bases from J, the junction kept 5 bases outside the gene matches. This CDR3 contains 13 residues. CDR1 and CDR2 from the germline V gene are DFQATT and SNEGSKA (reference sequence). The CDR3 DNA sequence: TGCAGTGCAACACAGGGGGGAAATCAGCCCCAGCATTTT. Translating it yields CSATQGGNQPQHF.

This clonotype has a count of ten or more. This chain links TRBV7-2 with TRBJ2-7; the D call may be TRBD1 or TRBD2 (6 bases each). CDR3 size: 15 residues. In germline, CDR1 is SGHTA, CDR2 FQGNSA. V was shortened by 4 bases and J by 2 bases, with 15 bases between the two germline ends. CDR3 sequence reads: CASSWGQTRAYEQYF. CDR3 coding DNA: TGTGCCAGCAGCTGGGGGCAGACTAGGGCCTACGAGCAGTACTTC.

A few counts support this clonotype. This chain joins TRBV5-1 and TRBJ2-3; D remains unclear. This CDR3 spans 13 amino acids. Trimming shortened V by 5 bases and J by 2 bases, and 9 bases separated the two germline ends. Germline loops: CDR1 SGHRS, CDR2 YFSETQ. The CDR3 reads CASRNIPTDTQYF. CDR3 sequence (DNA): TGCGCCAGCAGGAATATCCCCACAGATACGCAGTATTTT.

The CDR3 region is CAITETPGRSGNYGYTF. The CDR3 DNA is TGTGCCATCACCGAAACTCCCGGACGGTCTGGGAACTATGGCTACACCTTC. The chain employs TRBV10-3 and TRBJ1-2; no clear D gene. This CDR3 is 17 amino acids long. In germline, CDR1 is ENHRY, CDR2 SYGVKD. Trimming took off 7 bases at V and 2 bases at J, with 23 bases between the two ends.

This clonotype was detected many times. The chain employs TRBV20-1 and TRBJ1-4, with D unresolved. With 0 bases removed from V and 0 bases from J, the gap between germline ends came to 11 bases. Germline V gene lookup returns CDR1 DFQATT and CDR2 SNEGSKA (reference sequence). The CDR3 extends over 16 amino acids. CDR3 protein: CSARDRADATNEKLFF. The CDR3 DNA reads TGCAGTGCTAGAGATCGGGCCGATGCAACTAATGAAAAACTGTTTTTT.

This clonotype was counted ten times or more. The rearrangement links TRBV4-1 to TRBJ2-1; 9 bases are shared with TRBD1. After removal of 2 bases from V and 9 bases from J, the junction contained 11 bases not matched to a gene. This CDR3 comprises 16 residues. Germline CDR1 reads MGHRA; CDR2 reads YSYEKL. The CDR3 spells CASSQRGPGQGPEQFF. CDR3 in DNA: TGCGCCAGCAGCCAAAGGGGTCCGGGACAGGGACCTGAGCAGTTCTTC.

The chain carries TRBV6-5 and TRBJ2-5, with D possibly being TRBD2 (7 bases). Trimming pared 2 bases from V and 5 bases from J, leaving 21 bases between. This CDR3 comprises 17 residues. Germline-derived CDR1 and CDR2 are MNHEY and SVGAGI. The chain's CDR3 is CASSYDVWGGSGETQYF. The DNA of the CDR3 is TGTGCCAGCAGTTACGATGTCTGGGGGGGCAGTGGGGAGACCCAGTACTTC.

Only a few counts were recorded for this clonotype. The CDR3 DNA follows: TGTGCCAGCAGCTGGAGTGGGGGGACAAATTCACCCCTCCACTTT. Protein: CASSWSGGTNSPLHF. This chain connects TRBV7-9 to TRBJ1-6, with a weak D call TRBD1 (6 bases). Germline V gives CDR1 SEHNR, CDR2 FQNEAQ (reference sequence). V gave up 4 bases and J gave up 7 bases, with 14 bases separating them. The CDR3 runs to 15 residues.

This chain uses TRBV6-5 with TRBJ1-5; no definite D call. The germline gives CDR1 MNHEY, CDR2 SVGAGI. The CDR3 runs 13 residues. Trimming shortened V by 1 base and J by 5 bases, and 6 bases separated the two germline ends. This CDR3 reads CASSYWRDQPQHF. The CDR3 DNA reads TGTGCCAGCAGTTACTGGCGTGATCAGCCCCAGCATTTT.

This clonotype was seen ten or more times. The chain combines TRBV7-9 with TRBJ2-5; D not resolved. CDR3 length: 13 residues. V was cut by 2 bases and J by 2 bases, with 6 bases left in between. Looked up from germline, CDR1 is SEHNR and CDR2 is FQNEAQ (reference sequence). CDR3 in amino acids: CASSLLPQETQYF. The CDR3 DNA sequence: TGTGCCAGCAGCTTATTGCCGCAAGAGACCCAGTACTTC.

This clonotype was seen ten or more times. The chain couples TRBV25-1 to TRBJ1-1; D is undetermined. The V end lost 2 bases, the J end lost 1 base, and 8 bases lay between the germline ends. This CDR3 has 14 amino acids. CDR1 and CDR2 from the germline V gene are MGHDK and SYGVNS. CDR3 bases: TGTGCCAGCAGTGAAGGTTTCGAGAACACTGAAGCTTTCTTT. As protein: CASSEGFENTEAFF.

This chain joins TRBV7-2 and TRBJ1-4, with D possibly being TRBD1 (5 bases). The CDR3 length is 14 residues. The V end lost 4 bases, the J end lost 7 bases, and 13 bases lay between the germline ends. The germline CDR1 and CDR2 sequences are SGHTA and FQGNSA. DNA of the CDR3: TGTGCCAGCAGCTCCCGACTTGGGGGTGAAAAACTGTTTTTT. This translates into CASSSRLGGEKLFF. The whole variable domain, remainder taken from reference TRBV7-2 and TRBJ1-4, is GAGVSQSPSNKVTEKGKDVELRCDPISGHTALYWYRQSLGQGLEFLIYFQGNSAPDKSGLPSDRFSAERTGGSVSTLTIQRTQQEDSAVYLCASSSRLGGEKLFFGSGTQLSVL.

This clonotype was counted at least ten times. CDR3 in amino acids: CASSQDPMAGGETQYF. In DNA, the CDR3 is TGCGCCAGCAGCCAAGATCCAATGGCGGGGGGAGAGACCCAGTACTTC. This rearrangement joins TRBV4-3 to TRBJ2-5, with 8 bases lining up with TRBD2. Germline assignment: CDR1 LGHNA and CDR2 YSLEER. V trimming: 0 bases; J trimming: 4 bases; junction bases outside the gene matches: 7. The CDR3 is 16 amino acids.

In this sample, this clonotype turned up a few times. As DNA, the CDR3 is TGTGCCAGCAGTGAAGGAGACAGTTCAGGCGGCTATGGCTACACCTTC. This sequence encodes CASSEGDSSGGYGYTF. The chain joins TRBV25-1 to TRBJ1-2, with a tentative D call TRBD1 (5 bases). The CDR3 is 16 residues long. V was trimmed by 2 bases and J by 4 bases, leaving 17 bases between them. CDR1 and CDR2 (germline): MGHDK, SYGVNS.

There are a few counts of this clonotype. This sequence joins TRBV7-2 and TRBJ1-1; D unclear. This CDR3 region has 15 residues. Germline CDR1 reads SGHTA; CDR2 reads FQGNSA. The germline V and J ends were trimmed by 0 bases and 5 bases, with 13 bases remaining between them. For the CDR3, the DNA is TGTGCCAGCAGCTTAGCGGTTGGAGTACGGACTGAAGCTTTCTTT. Translating it yields CASSLAVGVRTEAFF. The whole variable domain, filled in from reference TRBV7-2 and TRBJ1-1, reads GAGVSQSPSNKVTEKGKDVELRCDPISGHTALYWYRQSLGQGLEFLIYFQGNSAPDKSGLPSDRFSAERTGGSVSTLTIQRTQQEDSAVYLCASSLAVGVRTEAFFGQGTRLTVV.

V gene TRBV29-1 combines with J gene TRBJ2-5; D unresolved. The CDR3 spans 14 residues. The V end was cut by 6 bases, the J end by 1 base, with 15 bases between. CDR1 is SQVTM and CDR2 is ANQGSEA in the germline V gene. CDR3: CSVAARLLQETQYF. As DNA, the CDR3 is TGCAGCGTCGCCGCCAGGCTTCTCCAAGAGACCCAGTACTTC.